This T cell receptor beta chain was sequenced during a study of cytomegalovirus exposure and HLA in healthy donors (TCRdb year 2017). About the investigation overall: A later analysis indicated that the 90 to 150 validation repertoires were generated on the platform also employed for the approximately 700 repertoires of the first cohort. The aim of the study was to test whether cataloging public T cell receptors could identify signatures of past pathogen exposure. Besides the first cohort of some 670 subjects, a separate validation cohort made up of 120 different subjects was used. High-throughput TCR immunosequencing, statistical association of individual TCRs with disease status, and machine learning were combined to predict cytomegalovirus infection status.

With respect to this clone: What this receptor recognizes is not known. No DNA is shown, since the ends of the CDR3 on it are uncertain; the CDR3 is the one TCRdb lists.

Summary of the overall study and its limitations: The validation cohort had no HLA typing available for a later analysis, so co-occurrence within that cohort was assessed over all 120 or so repertoires. In a later analysis, TCRs clustered in the first cohort were found to also tend to co-occur in the roughly 110 validation repertoires, with 94% of cluster scores above 0. The classifier was reported to diagnose cytomegalovirus status with high specificity and sensitivity in both the original and validation cohorts. In the study, some 180 TCR beta chains were listed as associated with cytomegalovirus. The authors suggested that the approach could potentially be generalized to other disease states and immunological phenotypes. In vitro tests confirmed that a few of the cytomegalovirus-associated TCR beta chains recognize cytomegalovirus antigens. Most TCR sequences were seen in very few donors, while some public TCRs were found in many individuals.

The donors were included in the validation cohort of around 120 subjects, a group kept apart from the roughly 670-subject first cohort. Preparation of the library involved the immunoSEQ multiplex PCR assay. As for the authors' bioinformatics: A statistical classification framework was built for diagnosing cytomegalovirus status from the catalog of TCR beta chain sequences. TCRdb limited this immuneACCESS table to in-frame rearrangements with V and J called. A share of clones is missing; checked studies link under half to unresolved V genes, and the rest is unexplained. The V and J calls and clone size come from that table; D and trimming were worked out from the DNA. For this sample there are roughly 100,000 clones; about 87% appear just once. The top ten hold 1.8% of the sample. The CDR3 holds 18 amino acids from the cysteine to the phenylalanine.

The chain is assembled from TRBV21-1 and TRBJ1-5; the D call TRBD1 from the table was never checked on the DNA. TRBV21-1 is tagged as a pseudogene. Sequencing used PBMCs. The sequence came from a woman under 30 in good health and CMV-seropositive. The CDR3 protein: CASSWVGQGTYSNQPQHF.